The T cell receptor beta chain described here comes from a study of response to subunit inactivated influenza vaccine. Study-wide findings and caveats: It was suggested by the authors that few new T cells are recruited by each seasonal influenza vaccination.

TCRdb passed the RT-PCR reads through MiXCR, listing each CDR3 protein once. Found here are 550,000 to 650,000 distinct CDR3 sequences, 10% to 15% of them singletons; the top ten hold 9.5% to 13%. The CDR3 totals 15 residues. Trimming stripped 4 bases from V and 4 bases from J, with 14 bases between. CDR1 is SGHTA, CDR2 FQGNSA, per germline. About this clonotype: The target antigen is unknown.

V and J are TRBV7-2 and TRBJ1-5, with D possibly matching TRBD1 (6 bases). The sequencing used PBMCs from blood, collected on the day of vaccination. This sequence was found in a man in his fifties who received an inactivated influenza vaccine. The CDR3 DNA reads TGTGCCAGCAGCTCTATAGGACAGTCAAATCAGCCCCAGCATTTT. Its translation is CASSSIGQSNQPQHF.